This TCR beta chain was observed in a study of blood T cell repertoires in COVID-19. V lost 4 bases to trimming and J lost 4 bases, with 14 bases between them. The V gene's germline CDR1 is SNHLY and CDR2 FYNNEI. This CDR3 spans 15 amino acids. Sequencing was performed with immunoSEQ multiplex PCR; in TCRdb, only in-frame clones are kept and a portion is missing. In the table there are 88,000 or so clones, approximately 89% of which are singletons. The TCR originated in a man aged 50-59 years with acute or convalescent COVID-19. The specimen sequenced was peripheral blood. This rearrangement joins TRBV2 to TRBJ1-5, with D maybe TRBD1 (5 bases). CDR3 loop: CASSGGVGMNQPQHF. In DNA, the CDR3 is TGTGCCAGCAGTGGGGGGGTGGGGATGAATCAGCCCCAGCATTTT.